This TCR beta chain was retrieved from a study of shared clonotypes between healthy human individuals. Assay: immunoSEQ multiplex PCR; the TCRdb copy retains only in-frame clones and omits some. The sample includes roughly 500,000 clones, 60% to 85% of them seen just once. V shed 0 bases and J shed 5 bases, with 14 bases lying between them. The CDR3 has 16 amino acids. The germline V gene has CDR1 LGHNA and CDR2 YSLEER. The clonotype comes from a middle-aged woman in good health. Some clones in this sample may be carry-over from other donors' samples. The sequencing input was PBMCs. This chain joins TRBV4-3 and TRBJ2-1; possible D gene TRBD2, 7 bases. The CDR3 is CASSQDMREGDNEQFF. As DNA, the CDR3 is TGCGCCAGCAGCCAAGATATGAGGGAGGGGGACAATGAGCAGTTCTTC.